This T cell receptor beta chain was observed in a study of blood T cells in healthy people across ages. On this clonotype itself: Its matching antigen is unknown.

Drawing of peripheral blood yielded roughly 9.3 milliliters from each donor. The study, taken as a whole, reports: Using unsorted PBMCs precluded a conclusive naive versus antigen-experienced comparison.

The CDR3 runs to 16 residues. The germline CDR1 and CDR2 sequences are SGHDT and YYEEEE. V was pared by 5 bases and J by 0 bases, with 15 bases between. A second PCR of 7 to 11 cycles used a sample-barcoded 5' primer and a J-beta primer mix. Each cDNA molecule carried a tag from a template-switch adaptor that contained 12 random nucleotides. TCRdb re-derived calls from the 5' RACE reads in MiXCR, one entry per CDR3 protein. The sample carries approximately 1,100,000 distinct CDR3 sequences, under 45% recorded once. This sequence originates from a woman aged 60-75 years in good health. The material sequenced was blood. The rearrangement joins TRBV5-6 to TRBJ2-1; D possibly uses TRBD1 or TRBD2 (5 bases each). The CDR3: CASRGARDGSYNEQFF. For the CDR3, the DNA is TGTGCCAGCAGAGGGGCCAGGGACGGCTCCTACAATGAGCAGTTCTTC. Complete variable domain (other parts from reference TRBV5-6 and TRBJ2-1): DAGVTQSPTHLIKTRGQQVTLRCSPKSGHDTVSWYQQALGQGPQFIFQYYEEEERQRGNFPDRFSGHQFPNYSSELNVNALLLGDSALYLCASRGARDGSYNEQFFGPGTRLTVL.